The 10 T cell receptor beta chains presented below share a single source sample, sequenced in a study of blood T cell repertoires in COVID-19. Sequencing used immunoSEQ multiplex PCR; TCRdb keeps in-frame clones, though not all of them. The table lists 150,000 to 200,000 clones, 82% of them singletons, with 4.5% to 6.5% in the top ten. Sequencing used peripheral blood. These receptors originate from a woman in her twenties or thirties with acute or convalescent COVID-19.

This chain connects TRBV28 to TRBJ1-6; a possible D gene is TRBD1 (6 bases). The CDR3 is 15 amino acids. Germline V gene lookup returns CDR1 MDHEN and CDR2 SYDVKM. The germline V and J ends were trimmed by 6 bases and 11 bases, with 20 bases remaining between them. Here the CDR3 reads CASSPSTGPIAPLHF. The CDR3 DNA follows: TGTGCCAGCAGCCCCTCGACAGGCCCGATTGCACCCCTCCACTTT.

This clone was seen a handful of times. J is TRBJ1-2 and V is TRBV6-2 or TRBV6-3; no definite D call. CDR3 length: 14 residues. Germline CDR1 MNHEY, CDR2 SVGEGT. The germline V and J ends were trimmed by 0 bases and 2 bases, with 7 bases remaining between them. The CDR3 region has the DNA TGTGCCAGCAGTTACTCGGGCAGGAACTATGGCTACACCTTC. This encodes CASSYSGRNYGYTF.

The CDR3 sequence is CASQSGEGGKAFF. CDR3 coding DNA: TGTGCCAGCCAATCCGGGGAAGGAGGAAAAGCTTTCTTT. This chain connects TRBV6-5 to TRBJ1-1; D is uncertain. Germline V gives CDR1 MNHEY, CDR2 SVGAGI. V was trimmed by 8 bases and J by 9 bases, leaving 19 bases between them. This CDR3 is built from 13 residues.

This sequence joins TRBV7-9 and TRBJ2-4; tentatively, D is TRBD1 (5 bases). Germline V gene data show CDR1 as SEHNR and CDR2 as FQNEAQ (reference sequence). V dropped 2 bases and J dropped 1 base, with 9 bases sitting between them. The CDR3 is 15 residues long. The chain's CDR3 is CASSLTGSAKNIQYF. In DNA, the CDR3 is TGTGCCAGCAGCTTAACAGGATCGGCCAAAAACATTCAGTACTTC. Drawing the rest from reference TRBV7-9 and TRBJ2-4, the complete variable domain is DTGVSQNPRHKITKRGQNVTFRCDPISEHNRLYWYRQTLGQGPEFLTYFQNEAQLEKSRLLSDRFSAERPKGSFSTLEIQRTEQGDSAMYLCASSLTGSAKNIQYFGAGTRLSVL.

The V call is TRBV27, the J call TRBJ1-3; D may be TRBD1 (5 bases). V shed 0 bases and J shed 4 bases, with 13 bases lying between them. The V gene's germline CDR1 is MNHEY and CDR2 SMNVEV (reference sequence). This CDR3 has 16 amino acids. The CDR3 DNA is TGTGCCAGCAGTTTATCGGGGGGAGGGGCCGGAAACACCATATATTTT. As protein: CASSLSGGGAGNTIYF.

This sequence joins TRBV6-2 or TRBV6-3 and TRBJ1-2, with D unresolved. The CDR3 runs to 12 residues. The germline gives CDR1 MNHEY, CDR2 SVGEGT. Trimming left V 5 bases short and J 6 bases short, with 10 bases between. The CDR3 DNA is TGTGCCAGCAGTGGGCAGTGGAATGGCTACACCTTC. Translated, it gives CASSGQWNGYTF.

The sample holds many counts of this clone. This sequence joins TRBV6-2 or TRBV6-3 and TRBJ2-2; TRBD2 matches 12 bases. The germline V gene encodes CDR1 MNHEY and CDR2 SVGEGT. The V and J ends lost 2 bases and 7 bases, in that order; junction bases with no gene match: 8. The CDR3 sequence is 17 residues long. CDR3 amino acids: CASSYATSGGRIGELFF. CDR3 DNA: TGTGCCAGCAGTTACGCTACTAGCGGGGGGCGGATCGGGGAGCTGTTTTTT.

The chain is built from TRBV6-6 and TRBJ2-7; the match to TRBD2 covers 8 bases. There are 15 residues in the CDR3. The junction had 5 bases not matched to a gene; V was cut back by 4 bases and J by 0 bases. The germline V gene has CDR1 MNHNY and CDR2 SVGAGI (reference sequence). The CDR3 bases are TGTGCCAGCAGTTCAGCGGGGGTCCTCTCCTACGAGCAGTACTTC. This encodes CASSSAGVLSYEQYF.

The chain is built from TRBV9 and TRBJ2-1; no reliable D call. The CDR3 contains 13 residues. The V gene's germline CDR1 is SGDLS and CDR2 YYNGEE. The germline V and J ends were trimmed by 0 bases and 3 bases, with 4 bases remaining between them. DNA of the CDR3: TGTGCCAGCAGCGTAGGCAGCTACAATGAGCAGTTCTTC. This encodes CASSVGSYNEQFF.

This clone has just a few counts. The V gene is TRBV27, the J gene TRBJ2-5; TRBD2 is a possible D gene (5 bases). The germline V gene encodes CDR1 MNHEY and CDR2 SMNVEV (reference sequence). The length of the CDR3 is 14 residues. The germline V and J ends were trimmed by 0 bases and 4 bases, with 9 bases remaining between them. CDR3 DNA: TGTGCCAGCAGTTTATCGCTAGCATCAGAGACCCAGTACTTC. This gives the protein CASSLSLASETQYF.